The present entry profiles one T cell receptor beta chain with its context. This entry comes from a study of monozygotic twins with inflammatory bowel disease. The CDR3 consists of 16 residues. Germline values: CDR1 KGHDR, CDR2 SFDVKD. For each CDR3 protein, TCRdb gives one entry from its re-call of the 5' RACE reads, without DNA. The ten most abundant clones cover less than 2% of a sample with roughly 200,000 distinct CDR3 sequences. J is TRBJ2-1 and V is TRBV24-1; the TCRdb D gene call, TRBD2, has no DNA to confirm it. This TCR derives from a human donor with ulcerative colitis or Crohn's disease, or a healthy co-twin of an affected twin (not recorded which). Material: blood. The chain's CDR3 is CATSDFGAGGNNEQFF.